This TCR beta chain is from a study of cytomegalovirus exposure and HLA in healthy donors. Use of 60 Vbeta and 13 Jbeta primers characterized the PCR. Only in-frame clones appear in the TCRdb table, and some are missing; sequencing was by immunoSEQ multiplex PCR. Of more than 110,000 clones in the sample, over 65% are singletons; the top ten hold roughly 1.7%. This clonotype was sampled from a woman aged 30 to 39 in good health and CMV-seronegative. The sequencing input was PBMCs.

CDR3 sequence: CASSLGPQTNTGELFF. The CDR3 region has the DNA TGCGCCAGCAGCTTGGGCCCCCAGACGAACACCGGGGAGCTGTTTTTT. The chain has TRBV5-1 and TRBJ2-2; D uncertain. V lost 0 bases to trimming and J lost 0 bases, with 9 bases between them. The germline gives CDR1 SGHRS, CDR2 YFSETQ. The CDR3 has 16 residues.